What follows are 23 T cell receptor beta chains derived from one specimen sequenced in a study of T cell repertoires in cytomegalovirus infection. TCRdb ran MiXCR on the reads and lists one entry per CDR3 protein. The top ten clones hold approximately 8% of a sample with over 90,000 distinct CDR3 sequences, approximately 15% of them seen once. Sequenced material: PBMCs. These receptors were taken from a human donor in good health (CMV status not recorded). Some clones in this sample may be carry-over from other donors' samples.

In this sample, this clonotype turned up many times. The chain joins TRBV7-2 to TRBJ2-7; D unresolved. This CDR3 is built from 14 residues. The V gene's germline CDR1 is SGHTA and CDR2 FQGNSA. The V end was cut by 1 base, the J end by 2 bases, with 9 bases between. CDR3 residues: CASSLEVRAYEQYF. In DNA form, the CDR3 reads TGTGCCAGCAGCTTAGAAGTGCGAGCCTACGAGCAGTACTTC.

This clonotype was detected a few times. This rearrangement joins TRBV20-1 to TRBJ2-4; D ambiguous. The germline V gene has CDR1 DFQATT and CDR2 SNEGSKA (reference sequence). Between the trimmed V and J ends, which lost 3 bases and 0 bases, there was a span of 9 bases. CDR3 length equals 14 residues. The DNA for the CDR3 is TGCAGTGCTAGCGTCAACAGAGCCAAAAACATTCAGTACTTC. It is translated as CSASVNRAKNIQYF.

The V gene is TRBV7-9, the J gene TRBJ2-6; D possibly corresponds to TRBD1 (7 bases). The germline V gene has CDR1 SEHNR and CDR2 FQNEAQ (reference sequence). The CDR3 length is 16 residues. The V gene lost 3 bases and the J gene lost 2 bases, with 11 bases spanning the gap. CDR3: CASSLARGAGANVLTF. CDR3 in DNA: TGTGCCAGCAGCTTGGCCAGGGGGGCTGGGGCCAACGTCCTGACTTTC.

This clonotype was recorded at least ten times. The CDR3 loop reads CACKVGSSYEQYF. The DNA for the CDR3 is TGTGCCTGCAAGGTGGGGAGCTCCTACGAGCAGTACTTC. The rearrangement joins TRBV6-2 or TRBV6-3 to TRBJ2-7; TRBD2 might be the D (5 bases). This CDR3 region has 13 residues. V lost 11 bases to trimming and J lost 0 bases, with 14 bases between them. Germline loops: CDR1 MNHEY, CDR2 SVGEGT.

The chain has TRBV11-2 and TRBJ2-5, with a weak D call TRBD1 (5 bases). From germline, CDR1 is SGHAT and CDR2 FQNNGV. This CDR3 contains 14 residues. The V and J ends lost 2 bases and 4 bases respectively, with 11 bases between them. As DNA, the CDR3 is TGTGCCAGCAGCTTATGGGGCAAGCCAGAGACCCAGTACTTC. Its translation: CASSLWGKPETQYF.

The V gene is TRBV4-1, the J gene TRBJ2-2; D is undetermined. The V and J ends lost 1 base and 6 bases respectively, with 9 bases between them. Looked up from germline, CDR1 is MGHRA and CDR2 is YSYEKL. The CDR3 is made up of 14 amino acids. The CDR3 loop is CASSQVTVAGELFF. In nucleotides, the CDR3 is TGCGCCAGCAGCCAAGTGACCGTCGCCGGGGAGCTGTTTTTT.

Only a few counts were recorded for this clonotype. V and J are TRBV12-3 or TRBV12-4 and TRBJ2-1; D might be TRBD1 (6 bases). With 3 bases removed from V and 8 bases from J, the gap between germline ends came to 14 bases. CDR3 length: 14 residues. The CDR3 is CASSFRRAGDEQFF. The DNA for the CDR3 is TGTGCCAGCAGTTTTCGCCGCGCAGGGGATGAGCAGTTCTTC.

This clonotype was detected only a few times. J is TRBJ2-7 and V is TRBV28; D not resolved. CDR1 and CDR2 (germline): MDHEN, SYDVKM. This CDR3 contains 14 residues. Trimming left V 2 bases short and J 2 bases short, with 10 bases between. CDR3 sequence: CASSLPAKAYEQYF. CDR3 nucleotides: TGTGCCAGCAGTTTACCGGCCAAAGCCTACGAGCAGTACTTC.

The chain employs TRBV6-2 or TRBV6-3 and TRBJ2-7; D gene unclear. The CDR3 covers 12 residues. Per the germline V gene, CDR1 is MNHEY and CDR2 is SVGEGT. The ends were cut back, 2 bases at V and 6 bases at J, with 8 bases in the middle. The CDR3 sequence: CASSYGVGEQYF. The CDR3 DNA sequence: TGTGCCAGCAGTTACGGGGTCGGCGAGCAGTACTTC.

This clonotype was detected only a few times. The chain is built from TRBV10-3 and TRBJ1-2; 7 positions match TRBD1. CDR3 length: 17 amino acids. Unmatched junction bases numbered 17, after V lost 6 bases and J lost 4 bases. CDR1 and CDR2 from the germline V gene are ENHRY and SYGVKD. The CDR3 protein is CAIRGDRLRTLGYGYTF. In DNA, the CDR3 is TGTGCCATCAGGGGGGACAGATTGAGGACTTTGGGCTATGGCTACACCTTC.

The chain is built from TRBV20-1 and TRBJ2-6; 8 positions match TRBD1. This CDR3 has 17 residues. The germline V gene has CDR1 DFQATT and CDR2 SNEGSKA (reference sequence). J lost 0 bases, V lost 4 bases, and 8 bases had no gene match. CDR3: CSAKRTGRSSGANVLTF. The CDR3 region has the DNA TGCAGTGCTAAACGGACAGGGAGGAGCTCTGGGGCCAACGTCCTGACTTTC.

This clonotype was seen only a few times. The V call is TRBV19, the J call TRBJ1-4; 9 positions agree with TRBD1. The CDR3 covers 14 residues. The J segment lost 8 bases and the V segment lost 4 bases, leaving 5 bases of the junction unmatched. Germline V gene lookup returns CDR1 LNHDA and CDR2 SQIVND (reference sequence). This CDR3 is CASSNRGLDEKLFF. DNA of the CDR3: TGTGCCAGTAGTAACAGGGGGCTTGACGAAAAACTGTTTTTT.

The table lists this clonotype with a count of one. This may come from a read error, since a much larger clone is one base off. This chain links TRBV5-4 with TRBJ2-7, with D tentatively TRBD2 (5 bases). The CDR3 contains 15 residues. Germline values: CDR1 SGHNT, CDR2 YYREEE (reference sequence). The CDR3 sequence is CTSSWLGAPPGEQYF. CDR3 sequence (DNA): TGTACCAGCAGCTGGCTGGGAGCGCCCCCCGGGGAGCAGTACTTC.

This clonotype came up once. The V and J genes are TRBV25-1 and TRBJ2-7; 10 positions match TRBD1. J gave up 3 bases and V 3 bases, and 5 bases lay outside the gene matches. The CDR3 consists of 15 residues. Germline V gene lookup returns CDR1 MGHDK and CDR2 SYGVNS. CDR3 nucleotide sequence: TGTGCCAGCAGTGAGCCAGGACAGGGGGTCTACGAGCAGTACTTC. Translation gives CASSEPGQGVYEQYF.

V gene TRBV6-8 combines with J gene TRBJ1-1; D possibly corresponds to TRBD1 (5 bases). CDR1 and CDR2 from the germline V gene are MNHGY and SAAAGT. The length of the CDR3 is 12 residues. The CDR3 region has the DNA TGTGCATCCGGGGGGATTTACACTGAAGCTTTCTTT. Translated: CASGGIYTEAFF.

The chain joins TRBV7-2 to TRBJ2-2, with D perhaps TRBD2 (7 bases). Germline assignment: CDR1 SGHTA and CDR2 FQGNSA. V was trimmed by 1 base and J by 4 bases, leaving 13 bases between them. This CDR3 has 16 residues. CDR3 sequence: CASSLGWGGVTGELFF. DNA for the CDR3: TGTGCCAGCAGCTTAGGGTGGGGGGGCGTCACCGGGGAGCTGTTTTTT.

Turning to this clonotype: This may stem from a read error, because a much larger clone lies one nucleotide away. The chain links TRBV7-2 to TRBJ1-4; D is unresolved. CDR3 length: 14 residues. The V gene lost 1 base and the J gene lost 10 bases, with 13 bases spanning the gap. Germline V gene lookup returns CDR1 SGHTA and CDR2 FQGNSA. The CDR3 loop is CTSSLGLEVGKLFF. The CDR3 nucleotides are TGTACCAGCAGCTTAGGGCTCGAGGTTGGAAAACTGTTTTTT.

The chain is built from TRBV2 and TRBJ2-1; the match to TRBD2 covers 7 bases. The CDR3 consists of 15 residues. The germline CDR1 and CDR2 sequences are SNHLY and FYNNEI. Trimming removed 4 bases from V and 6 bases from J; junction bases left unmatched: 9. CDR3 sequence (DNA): TGTGCCAGCAGTGGGTCGGGGGGTTCACTCAATGAGCAGTTCTTC. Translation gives CASSGSGGSLNEQFF.

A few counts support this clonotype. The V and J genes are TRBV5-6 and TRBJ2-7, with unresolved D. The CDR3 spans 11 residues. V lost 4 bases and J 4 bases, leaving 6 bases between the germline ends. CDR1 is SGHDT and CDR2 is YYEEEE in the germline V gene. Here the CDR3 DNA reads TGTGCCAGCAGCACCGGATACGAGCAGTACTTC. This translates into CASSTGYEQYF.

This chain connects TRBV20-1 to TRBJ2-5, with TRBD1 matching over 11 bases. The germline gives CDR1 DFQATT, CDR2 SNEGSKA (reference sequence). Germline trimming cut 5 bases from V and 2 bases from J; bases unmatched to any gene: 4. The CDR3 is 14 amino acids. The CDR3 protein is CSAGGQGAQETQYF. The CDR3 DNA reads TGCAGTGCTGGAGGACAGGGGGCTCAAGAGACCCAGTACTTC.

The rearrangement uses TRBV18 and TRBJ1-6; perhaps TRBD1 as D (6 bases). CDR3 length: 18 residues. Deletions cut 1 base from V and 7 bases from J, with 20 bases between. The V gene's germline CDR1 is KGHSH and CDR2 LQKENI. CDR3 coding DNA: TGTGCCAGCTCACCACTCTTCAGTACGGGGGCAGAAAATTCACCCCTCCACTTT. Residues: CASSPLFSTGAENSPLHF.

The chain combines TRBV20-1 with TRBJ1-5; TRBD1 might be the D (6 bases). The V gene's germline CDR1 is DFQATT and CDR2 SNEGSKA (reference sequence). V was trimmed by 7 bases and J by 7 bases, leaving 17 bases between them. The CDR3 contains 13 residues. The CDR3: CSDKTGDGQPQHF. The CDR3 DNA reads TGCAGTGACAAGACAGGAGACGGCCAGCCCCAGCATTTT.

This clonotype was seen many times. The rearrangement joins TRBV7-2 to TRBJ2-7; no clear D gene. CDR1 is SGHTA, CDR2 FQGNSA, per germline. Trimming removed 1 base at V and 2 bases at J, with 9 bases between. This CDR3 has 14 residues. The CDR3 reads CASSLGGSTYEQYF. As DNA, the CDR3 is TGTGCCAGCAGCTTAGGCGGCTCAACCTACGAGCAGTACTTC. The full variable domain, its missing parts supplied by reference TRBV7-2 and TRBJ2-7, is GAGVSQSPSNKVTEKGKDVELRCDPISGHTALYWYRQSLGQGLEFLIYFQGNSAPDKSGLPSDRFSAERTGGSVSTLTIQRTQQEDSAVYLCASSLGGSTYEQYFGPGTRLTVT.